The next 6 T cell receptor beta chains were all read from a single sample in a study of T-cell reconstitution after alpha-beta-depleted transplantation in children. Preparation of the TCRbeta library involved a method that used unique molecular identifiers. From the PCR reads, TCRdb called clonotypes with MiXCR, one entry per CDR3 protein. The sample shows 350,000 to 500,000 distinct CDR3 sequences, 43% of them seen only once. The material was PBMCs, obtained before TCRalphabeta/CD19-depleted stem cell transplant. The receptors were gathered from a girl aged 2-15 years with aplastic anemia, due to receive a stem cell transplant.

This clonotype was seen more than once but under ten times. CDR3 coding DNA: TGCAGTGTTAGGAGGACGAGCTCCTACGAGCAGTACTTC. This gives the protein CSVRRTSSYEQYF. The rearrangement joins TRBV20-1 to TRBJ2-7; possible D gene TRBD2, 5 bases. The CDR3 loop spans 13 amino acids. The V end was cut by 7 bases, the J end by 0 bases, with 13 bases between. Germline CDR1 reads DFQATT; CDR2 reads SNEGSKA (reference sequence).

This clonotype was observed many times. The CDR3 bases are TGTGCCATCAGTGAGCCTAGATTCAGCGGGCCCGCTGAAGCTTTCTTT. This sequence encodes CAISEPRFSGPAEAFF. The rearrangement links TRBV10-3 to TRBJ1-1; D remains unclear. This CDR3 contains 16 residues. Trimming pared 2 bases from V and 6 bases from J, leaving 19 bases between. The germline V gene has CDR1 ENHRY and CDR2 SYGVKD.

The CDR3 loop is CATSLKTYRGGVDTQYF. The CDR3 DNA is TGTGCCACCAGCTTAAAGACTTACAGGGGAGGGGTAGATACGCAGTATTTT. V is TRBV15 and J is TRBJ2-3, with D perhaps TRBD1 or TRBD2 (7 bases each). Trimming took 5 bases from V and 5 from J, leaving 23 bases between them. From germline, CDR1 is LNHNV and CDR2 YYDKDF (reference sequence). The CDR3 runs to 17 residues. Full variable domain (remainder filled in from reference TRBV15 and TRBJ2-3): DAMVIQNPRYQVTQFGKPVTLSCSQTLNHNVMYWYQQKSSQAPKLLFHYYDKDFNNEADTPDNFQSRRPNTSFCFLDIRSPGLGDTAMYLCATSLKTYRGGVDTQYFGPGTRLTVL.

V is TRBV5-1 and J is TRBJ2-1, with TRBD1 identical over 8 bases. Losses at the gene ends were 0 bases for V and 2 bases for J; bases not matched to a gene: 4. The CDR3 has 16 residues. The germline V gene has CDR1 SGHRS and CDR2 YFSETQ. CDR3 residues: CASSLAGRGPYNEQFF. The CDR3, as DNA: TGCGCCAGCAGCTTGGCCGGCAGGGGGCCCTACAATGAGCAGTTCTTC.

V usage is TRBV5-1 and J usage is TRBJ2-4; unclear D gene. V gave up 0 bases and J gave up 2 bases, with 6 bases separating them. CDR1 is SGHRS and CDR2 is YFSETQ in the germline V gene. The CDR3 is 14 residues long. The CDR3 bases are TGCGCCAGCAGCTTGGGGGCCACCAAAAACATTCAGTACTTC. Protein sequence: CASSLGATKNIQYF.

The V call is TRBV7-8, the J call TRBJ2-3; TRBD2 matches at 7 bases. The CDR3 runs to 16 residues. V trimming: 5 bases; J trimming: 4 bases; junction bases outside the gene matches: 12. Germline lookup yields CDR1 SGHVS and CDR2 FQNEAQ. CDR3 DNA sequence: TGTGCCAGCAGCCGGCGAGAAGCGGGGTACGCAGATACGCAGTATTTT. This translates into CASSRREAGYADTQYF.